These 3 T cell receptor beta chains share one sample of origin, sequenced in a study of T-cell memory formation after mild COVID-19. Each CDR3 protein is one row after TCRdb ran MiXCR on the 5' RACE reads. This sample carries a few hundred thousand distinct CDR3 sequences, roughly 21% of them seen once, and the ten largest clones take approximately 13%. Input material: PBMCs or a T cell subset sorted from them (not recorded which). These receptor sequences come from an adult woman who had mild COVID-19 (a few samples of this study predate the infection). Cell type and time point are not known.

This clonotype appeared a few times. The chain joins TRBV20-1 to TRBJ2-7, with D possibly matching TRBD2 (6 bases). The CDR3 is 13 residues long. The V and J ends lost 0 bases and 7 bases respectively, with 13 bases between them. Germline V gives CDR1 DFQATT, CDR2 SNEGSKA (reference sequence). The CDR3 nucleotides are TGCAGTGCTAGAGATGGCGGGGTGGGGGAGCAGTACTTC. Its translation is CSARDGGVGEQYF.

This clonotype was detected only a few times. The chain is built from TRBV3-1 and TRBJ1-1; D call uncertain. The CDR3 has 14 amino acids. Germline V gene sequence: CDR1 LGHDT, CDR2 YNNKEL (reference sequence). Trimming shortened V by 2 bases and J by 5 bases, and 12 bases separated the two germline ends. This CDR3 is CASSQTGGRTEAFF. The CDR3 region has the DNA TGTGCCAGCAGCCAAACGGGAGGAAGGACTGAAGCTTTCTTT.

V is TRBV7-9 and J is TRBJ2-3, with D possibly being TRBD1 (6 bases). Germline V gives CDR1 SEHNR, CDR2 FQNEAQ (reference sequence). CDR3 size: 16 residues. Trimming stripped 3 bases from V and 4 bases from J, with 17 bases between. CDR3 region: CASSFNRDTRSDTQYF. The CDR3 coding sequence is TGTGCCAGCAGCTTCAACCGGGACACCCGTTCAGATACGCAGTATTTT.